Presented here are 13 T cell receptor beta chains from one specimen sequenced in a study of spatial heterogeneity in lung cancer. These receptors have no known antigen. Via MiXCR, TCRdb re-called the 5' RACE reads, giving one row per CDR3 protein. There are 12,000 or so distinct CDR3 sequences in the sample; 13% to 15% occur only once, and around 15% lies in the top ten. Study-wide points: Expanded alpha and beta TCR counts within tumors tracked tumor mutation counts.

The time point here: sample taken at primary tumor resection. The sample consisted of lung tumor tissue, taken at surgery. These receptors all stem from a male donor with early-stage non-small cell lung cancer.

This clonotype came up many times. The chain has TRBV20-1 and TRBJ2-3, with TRBD2 matching over 13 bases. V trimming: 7 bases; J trimming: 2 bases; junction bases outside the gene matches: 6. The germline CDR1 and CDR2 sequences are DFQATT and SNEGSKA (reference sequence). The CDR3 has 15 amino acids. The CDR3 reads CSGSLAGGPTDTQYF. CDR3 coding DNA: TGCAGTGGCTCACTAGCGGGAGGGCCCACAGATACGCAGTATTTT.

This chain joins TRBV20-1 and TRBJ2-7; weak D call: TRBD2 (6 bases). Germline V gives CDR1 DFQATT, CDR2 SNEGSKA (reference sequence). CDR3 length: 13 residues. V shed 4 bases and J shed 6 bases, with 16 bases lying between them. The CDR3 spells CSATLGLSGEQYF. CDR3 in DNA: TGCAGTGCTACCCTGGGACTTTCGGGCGAGCAGTACTTC.

The table lists this clonotype with many counts. The genes are TRBV28 and TRBJ2-2, with 10 bases lining up with TRBD1. V gave up 5 bases and J gave up 3 bases; unmatched junction bases: 3. This CDR3 comprises 15 residues. Germline V lookup: CDR1 MDHEN, CDR2 SYDVKM. CDR3 loop: CASSAGQGDTGELFF. CDR3 coding DNA: TGTGCCAGCAGTGCCGGACAGGGGGACACCGGGGAGCTGTTTTTT.

In its sample, this clonotype was seen a few times. The V gene is TRBV18, the J gene TRBJ2-5; 7 positions match TRBD2. The CDR3 covers 16 residues. Looked up from germline, CDR1 is KGHSH and CDR2 is LQKENI. With V trimmed by 4 bases and J by 4 bases, 12 bases remained unmatched. CDR3: CASSQRLARGGETQYF. In nucleotides, the CDR3 is TGTGCCAGCTCACAAAGACTAGCCCGGGGAGGAGAGACCCAGTACTTC.

This clonotype was seen a single time. The rearrangement uses TRBV29-1 and TRBJ1-1, with TRBD1 matching over 10 bases. From germline, CDR1 is SQVTM and CDR2 ANQGSEA. V shed 1 base and J 1 base; nucleotides not matched to a gene: 9. CDR3 length equals 17 residues. CDR3 nucleotide sequence: TGCAGCGTTGAAGGATCTACCGGGACAGGGGCGAACACTGAAGCTTTCTTT. This sequence encodes CSVEGSTGTGANTEAFF.

The chain carries TRBV7-9 and TRBJ1-1; D might be TRBD1 (6 bases). This CDR3 has 16 amino acids. Trimming removed 5 bases at V and 6 bases at J, with 22 bases between. From germline, CDR1 is SEHNR and CDR2 FQNEAQ (reference sequence). As DNA, the CDR3 is TGTGCCAGCAGCAGACCCCAAACAGGGAGAATGGCTGAAGCTTTCTTT. This gives the protein CASSRPQTGRMAEAFF.

This clonotype was counted ten times or more. This chain uses TRBV29-1 with TRBJ2-1; D uncertain. This CDR3 is built from 14 residues. V was clipped by 0 bases and J by 6 bases, with 12 bases between them. CDR1 and CDR2 from the germline V gene are SQVTM and ANQGSEA. The CDR3 nucleotides are TGCAGCGTTGAAGAAAGACTCAGGTCCAATGAGCAGTTCTTC. Its protein product is CSVEERLRSNEQFF.

The chain combines TRBV4-3 with TRBJ2-1; tentative D call: TRBD1 (5 bases). The CDR3 runs to 14 residues. Germline V gene sequence: CDR1 LGHNA, CDR2 YSLEER. Trimming left V 0 bases short and J 8 bases short, with 11 bases between. CDR3 protein: CASSQDGRADEQFF. CDR3 nucleotide sequence: TGCGCCAGCAGCCAAGACGGCAGGGCCGATGAGCAGTTCTTC.

This clonotype has ten or more counts. The chain employs TRBV20-1 and TRBJ2-4; no firm D call. The germline V and J ends were trimmed by 3 bases and 8 bases, with 11 bases remaining between them. The germline CDR1 and CDR2 sequences are DFQATT and SNEGSKA (reference sequence). The CDR3 covers 12 residues. CDR3 sequence: CSASISRDIQYF. The CDR3 nucleotides read TGCAGTGCTAGTATTAGTAGGGACATTCAGTACTTC.

The sample holds many counts of this clonotype. The genes are TRBV13 and TRBJ1-4; 10 nucleotides align to TRBD1. The CDR3 has 20 amino acids. The V and J ends lost 5 bases and 0 bases, in that order; junction bases with no gene match: 15. CDR1 is PRHDT, CDR2 FYEKMQ, per germline (reference sequence). The CDR3 region is CASSRKGQGILLATNEKLFF. The CDR3 DNA reads TGTGCCAGCAGCCGTAAGGGACAGGGGATTTTGTTGGCAACTAATGAAAAACTGTTTTTT. The variable domain in full, completed from reference TRBV13 and TRBJ1-4, reads AAGVIQSPRHLIKEKRETATLKCYPIPRHDTVYWYQQGPGQDPQFLISFYEKMQSDKGSIPDRFSAQQFSDYHSELNMSSLELGDSALYFCASSRKGQGILLATNEKLFFGSGTQLSVL.

This clonotype was seen ten or more times. The V call is TRBV5-4, the J call TRBJ1-2; D uncertain. Per germline, CDR1 SGHNT and CDR2 YYREEE (reference sequence). This CDR3 spans 15 amino acids. V was clipped by 0 bases and J by 8 bases, with 17 bases between them. The CDR3 loop reads CASSLDPSAGDGYTF. CDR3 DNA sequence: TGTGCCAGCAGCTTGGATCCCTCCGCGGGTGACGGCTACACCTTC.

This sequence joins TRBV3-1 and TRBJ1-4; D perhaps matches TRBD1 (6 bases). Germline V gives CDR1 LGHDT, CDR2 YNNKEL (reference sequence). CDR3 length equals 13 residues. Trimming removed 5 bases at V and 7 bases at J, with 11 bases between. The DNA of the CDR3 is TGTGCCAGCAGCGCAAGAGGGGGTGAAAAACTGTTTTTT. Translation: CASSARGGEKLFF.

Relative to its sample, this clonotype is medium-sized. The chain couples TRBV11-3 to TRBJ2-5, with 9 bases aligning to TRBD1. The CDR3 is 15 amino acids. The V gene's germline CDR1 is SGHNT and CDR2 YENEEA. J was trimmed by 5 bases and V by 5 bases; bases with no gene match: 9. The DNA of the CDR3 is TGTGCCAGCAGCCCGGGGACAGGGTTGACGGAGACCCAGTACTTC. Protein sequence: CASSPGTGLTETQYF.